The 17 T cell receptor beta chains reported below all come from one sample, sequenced in a study of human T cells and chemical hapten exposure. Specified time point: pre-sensitization, week 0. As to treatment: therapeutic diphenylcyclopropenone sensitization with weekly scalp DPC. Each CDR3 protein is one row after TCRdb ran MiXCR on the RACE reads. The repertoire holds around 260,000 distinct CDR3 sequences, about 9% seen once, with under 2.5% in the top ten. The input for sequencing was whole blood, taken in connection with sensitization to the hapten diphenylcyclopropenone (DPC). The receptors were gathered from a woman in her thirties or forties with alopecia areata. Some clones in this sample may be carry-over from other donors' samples.

The genes are TRBV29-1 and TRBJ2-1, with a weak D call TRBD2 (6 bases). The germline V and J ends were trimmed by 4 bases and 0 bases, with 10 bases remaining between them. The CDR3 is made up of 14 amino acids. The germline V gene encodes CDR1 SQVTM and CDR2 ANQGSEA. This CDR3 reads CSVVRGSSYNEQFF. In DNA form, the CDR3 reads TGCAGCGTTGTGCGGGGCAGCTCCTACAATGAGCAGTTCTTC.

This clonotype was seen a handful of times. This chain links TRBV20-1 with TRBJ2-7, with 10 nucleotides matching TRBD2. J gave up 2 bases and V 5 bases, and 3 bases lay outside the gene matches. Germline CDR1 and CDR2: DFQATT and SNEGSKA (reference sequence). The CDR3 length is 13 residues. The CDR3 DNA reads as TGCAGTGCTTCTAGCGGGAGTACCTACGAGCAGTACTTC. Protein: CSASSGSTYEQYF.

This chain connects TRBV14 to TRBJ2-7, with 7 positions matching TRBD1. The CDR3 covers 15 residues. Germline CDR1 reads SGHDN; CDR2 reads FVKESK. With 3 bases clipped from V and 2 bases from J, the junction kept 7 bases outside the gene matches. The CDR3 here is CASSHSDRMTYEQYF. The DNA for the CDR3 is TGTGCCAGCAGCCACTCGGACAGGATGACCTACGAGCAGTACTTC. Full variable domain (remainder filled in from reference TRBV14 and TRBJ2-7): EAGVTQFPSHSVIEKGQTVTLRCDPISGHDNLYWYRRVMGKEIKFLLHFVKESKQDESGMPNNRFLAERTGGTYSTLKVQPAELEDSGVYFCASSHSDRMTYEQYFGPGTRLTVT.

This rearrangement joins TRBV27 to TRBJ2-7; 9 nucleotides match TRBD2. The J segment lost 5 bases and the V segment lost 7 bases, leaving 9 bases of the junction unmatched. Germline V lookup: CDR1 MNHEY, CDR2 SMNVEV (reference sequence). This CDR3 is 14 amino acids long. The CDR3 spells CASKSVLAGNEQYF. CDR3 in DNA: TGTGCCAGCAAATCAGTCCTAGCGGGAAACGAGCAGTACTTC.

The V and J genes are TRBV13 and TRBJ1-3; D possibly corresponds to TRBD1 (6 bases). CDR1 is PRHDT, CDR2 FYEKMQ, per germline (reference sequence). V was shortened by 7 bases and J by 4 bases, with 23 bases between the two germline ends. There are 17 residues in the CDR3. Written as DNA, the CDR3 is TGTGCCAGCATCCGAAGGGGGTCCTCCTCTGAGGGAAACACCATATATTTT. It specifies CASIRRGSSSEGNTIYF. The full variable domain, in which reference TRBV13 and TRBJ1-3 provide the parts outside the CDR3, is AAGVIQSPRHLIKEKRETATLKCYPIPRHDTVYWYQQGPGQDPQFLISFYEKMQSDKGSIPDRFSAQQFSDYHSELNMSSLELGDSALYFCASIRRGSSSEGNTIYFGEGSWLTVV.

The chain joins TRBV4-3 to TRBJ2-5, with D possibly matching TRBD2 (7 bases). This CDR3 contains 17 residues. The ends were cut back, 1 base at V and 3 bases at J, with 18 bases in the middle. Germline V gene sequence: CDR1 LGHNA, CDR2 YSLEER. The CDR3 region is CASSQGGGASAKETQYF. The CDR3 coding sequence is TGCGCCAGCAGCCAAGGAGGGGGGGCTAGCGCCAAAGAGACCCAGTACTTC.

This clonotype has at least ten counts. The chain recombines TRBV6-5 with TRBJ2-1, with 7 bases lining up with TRBD1. The CDR3 length is 14 residues. In germline, CDR1 is MNHEY, CDR2 SVGAGI. The V and J ends lost 4 bases and 5 bases, in that order; junction bases with no gene match: 5. The CDR3 spells CASSFRDSHNEQFF. The CDR3 DNA reads TGTGCCAGCAGTTTCCGGGACAGTCACAATGAGCAGTTCTTC.

V is TRBV7-8 and J is TRBJ1-1; D is uncertain. The CDR3 runs to 12 residues. The germline V gene encodes CDR1 SGHVS and CDR2 FQNEAQ. With 2 bases removed from V and 7 bases from J, the gap between germline ends came to 8 bases. CDR3 DNA: TGTGCCAGCAGCTTAATAGAAATTGAAGCTTTCTTT. Protein sequence: CASSLIEIEAFF.

This clonotype was detected only a few times. V gene TRBV9 combines with J gene TRBJ2-2; TRBD1 matches 7 bases. Unmatched junction bases numbered 3, after V lost 5 bases and J lost 2 bases. The CDR3 loop spans 14 amino acids. Looked up from germline, CDR1 is SGDLS and CDR2 is YYNGEE. CDR3 protein: CASRAGGNTGELFF. In DNA, the CDR3 is TGTGCCAGCAGGGCAGGGGGTAACACCGGGGAGCTGTTTTTT.

This clonotype turned up a few times. This chain links TRBV11-1 with TRBJ2-6, with a tentative D call TRBD2 (5 bases). The CDR3 runs to 16 residues. The V gene lost 2 bases and the J gene lost 7 bases, with 15 bases spanning the gap. The germline V gene has CDR1 SGHAT and CDR2 FQDESV (reference sequence). The CDR3 sequence: CASSLRGSLGANVLTF. The DNA of the CDR3 is TGTGCCAGCAGCTTACGCGGGTCTCTGGGAGCCAACGTCCTGACTTTC.

This chain links TRBV5-1 with TRBJ1-1, with D perhaps TRBD1 (5 bases). The CDR3 sequence is 15 residues long. Per germline, CDR1 SGHRS and CDR2 YFSETQ. Trimming shortened V by 4 bases and J by 1 base, and 14 bases separated the two germline ends. DNA of the CDR3: TGCGCCAGCAGCCCCTGGGACGACCCGAACACTGAAGCTTTCTTT. Translation gives CASSPWDDPNTEAFF.

This clonotype came up many times. The V call is TRBV7-9, the J call TRBJ1-2, with 8 bases fitting TRBD1. The CDR3 extends over 13 amino acids. Germline V gene data show CDR1 as SEHNR and CDR2 as FQNEAQ (reference sequence). Unmatched junction bases numbered 5, after V lost 5 bases and J lost 6 bases. The CDR3, as DNA: TGTGCCAGCAGCGGAGGACAGGGAGATGGCTACACCTTC. Amino acids: CASSGGQGDGYTF.

The chain couples TRBV19 to TRBJ2-1; D is undetermined. V was shortened by 5 bases and J by 6 bases, with 11 bases between the two germline ends. The V gene's germline CDR1 is LNHDA and CDR2 SQIVND (reference sequence). The length of the CDR3 is 13 residues. The CDR3 DNA sequence: TGTGCCAGTAGTCGGGCCACTCGCAATGAGCAGTTCTTC. It specifies CASSRATRNEQFF.

This clonotype appeared a few times. V is TRBV7-2 and J is TRBJ2-6, with 8 nucleotides matching TRBD1. Germline CDR1 is SGHTA and CDR2 is FQGNSA. This CDR3 has 16 amino acids. V lost 4 bases and J lost 4; bases outside the gene matches: 6. CDR3 region: CASSYQGTGGANVLTF. In DNA form, the CDR3 reads TGTGCCAGCAGCTACCAGGGGACAGGAGGGGCCAACGTCCTGACTTTC.

The chain uses TRBV2 and TRBJ1-5; no definite D call. The germline gives CDR1 SNHLY, CDR2 FYNNEI. The CDR3 contains 14 residues. V lost 6 bases, J lost 0 bases, and 9 bases lay in between. CDR3 region: CASREVGSNQPQHF. CDR3 DNA sequence: TGTGCCAGCAGGGAGGTGGGTAGCAATCAGCCCCAGCATTTT.

This chain links TRBV2 with TRBJ1-1, with D unclear. CDR1 and CDR2 from the germline V gene are SNHLY and FYNNEI. This CDR3 comprises 13 residues. Between the trimmed V and J ends, which lost 7 bases and 4 bases, there was a span of 13 bases. The CDR3: CASIGLIGTEAFF. The DNA of the CDR3 is TGTGCCAGCATCGGACTTATTGGCACTGAAGCTTTCTTT.

The chain couples TRBV4-2 to TRBJ1-5, with D maybe TRBD1 (6 bases). V lost 2 bases, J lost 5 bases, and 16 bases lay in between. This CDR3 spans 16 amino acids. Germline V gene data show CDR1 as LGHNA and CDR2 as YNFKEQ. The CDR3 region has the DNA TGTGCCAGCAGCCAACTACAGGGAACGAGAGATCAGCCCCAGCATTTT. Translating gives CASSQLQGTRDQPQHF.